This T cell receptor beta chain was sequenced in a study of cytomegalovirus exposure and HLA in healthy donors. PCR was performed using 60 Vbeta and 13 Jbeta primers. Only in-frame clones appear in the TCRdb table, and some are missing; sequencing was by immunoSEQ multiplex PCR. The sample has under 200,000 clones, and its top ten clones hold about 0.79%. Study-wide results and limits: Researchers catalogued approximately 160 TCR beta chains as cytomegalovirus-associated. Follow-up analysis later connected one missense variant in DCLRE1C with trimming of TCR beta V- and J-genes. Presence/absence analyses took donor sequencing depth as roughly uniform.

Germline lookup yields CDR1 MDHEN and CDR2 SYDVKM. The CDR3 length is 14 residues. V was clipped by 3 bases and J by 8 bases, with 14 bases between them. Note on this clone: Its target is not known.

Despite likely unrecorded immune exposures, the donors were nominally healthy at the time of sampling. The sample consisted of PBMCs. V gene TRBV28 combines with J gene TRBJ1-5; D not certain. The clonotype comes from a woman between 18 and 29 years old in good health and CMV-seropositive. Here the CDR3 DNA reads TGTGCCAGCAGTTTGGGTCAGAATACTAAGCCCCAGCATTTT. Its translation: CASSLGQNTKPQHF. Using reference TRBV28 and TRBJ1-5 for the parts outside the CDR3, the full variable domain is DVKVTQSSRYLVKRTGEKVFLECVQDMDHENMFWYRQDPGLGLRLIYFSYDVKMKEKGDIPEGYSVSREKKERFSLILESASTNQTSMYLCASSLGQNTKPQHFGDGTRLSIL.